The source of this T cell receptor beta chain is a study of shared clonotypes between healthy human individuals. Looking at the study overall: The cohort comprised a couple of women and a few men. Their ages spanned 18 to 49 years.

The CDR3 loop spans 11 amino acids. From germline, CDR1 is GTSNPN and CDR2 SVGIG (reference sequence). Trimming shortened V by 1 base and J by 9 bases, and 9 bases separated the two germline ends. Study findings and constraints: Non-shared clonotypes were found to have lower generation probabilities than the clonotypes that were shared by all four of the sorted-subset donors. Despite large depth, rarefaction showed incomplete sorted-subset sequencing.

Clones were read by immunoSEQ multiplex PCR, and TCRdb kept only the in-frame ones, dropping some. The table includes roughly 2.2 million clones, around 93% detected once. Donors comprised only Caucasian adults living in Nashville, Tennessee. Only a few counts were recorded for this clone. The target antigen is unknown. This TCR came from a man between 18 and 29 years old in good health. Some clones in this sample may be carry-over from other donors' samples. The rearrangement links TRBV30 to TRBJ1-1; a weak D match, TRBD1 (5 bases). Sequencing was carried out using naive CD4+ T cells from PBMCs. Subset denoted: CD45RA+ positively selected. In nucleotides, the CDR3 is TGTGCCTGGAGTGCCAGGGCAAAAGCTTTCTTT. It is translated as CAWSARAKAFF.